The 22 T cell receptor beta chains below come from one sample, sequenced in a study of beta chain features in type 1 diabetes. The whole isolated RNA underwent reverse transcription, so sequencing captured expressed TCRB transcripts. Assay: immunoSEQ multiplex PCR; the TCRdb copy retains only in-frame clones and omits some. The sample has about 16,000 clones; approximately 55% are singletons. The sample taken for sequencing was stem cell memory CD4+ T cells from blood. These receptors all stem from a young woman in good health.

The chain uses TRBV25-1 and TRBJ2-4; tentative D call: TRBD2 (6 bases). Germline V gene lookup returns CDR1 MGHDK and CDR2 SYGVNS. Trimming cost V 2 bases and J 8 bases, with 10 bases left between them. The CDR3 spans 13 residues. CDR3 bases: TGTGCCAGCAGTGAAGGAGGGACGTACATTCAGTACTTC. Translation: CASSEGGTYIQYF.

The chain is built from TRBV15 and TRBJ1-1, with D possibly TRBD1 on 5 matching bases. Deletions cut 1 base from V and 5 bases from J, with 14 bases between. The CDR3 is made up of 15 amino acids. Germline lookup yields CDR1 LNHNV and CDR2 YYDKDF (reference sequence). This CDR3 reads CATSRGRGWGTEAFF. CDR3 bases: TGTGCCACCAGCAGAGGAAGGGGTTGGGGAACTGAAGCTTTCTTT.

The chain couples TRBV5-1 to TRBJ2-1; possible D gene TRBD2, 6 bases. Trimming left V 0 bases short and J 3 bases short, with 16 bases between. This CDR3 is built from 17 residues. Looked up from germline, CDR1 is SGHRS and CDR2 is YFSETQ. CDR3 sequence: CASSLEGRRGRYNEQFF. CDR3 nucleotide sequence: TGCGCCAGCAGCTTGGAAGGGCGGCGGGGCCGCTACAATGAGCAGTTCTTC.

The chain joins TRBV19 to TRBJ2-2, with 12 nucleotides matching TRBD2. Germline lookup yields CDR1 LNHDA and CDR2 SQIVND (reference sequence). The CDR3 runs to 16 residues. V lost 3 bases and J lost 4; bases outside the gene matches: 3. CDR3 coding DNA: TGTGCCAGTAGTATGACTAGCGGGAGCTTCACCGGGGAGCTGTTTTTT. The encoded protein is CASSMTSGSFTGELFF.

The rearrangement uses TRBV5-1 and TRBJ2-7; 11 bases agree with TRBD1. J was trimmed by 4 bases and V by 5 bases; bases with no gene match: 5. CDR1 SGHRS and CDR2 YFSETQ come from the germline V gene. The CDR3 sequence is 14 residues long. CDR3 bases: TGCGCCAGCAGACTCGGGACAGGGGGATACGAGCAGTACTTC. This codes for CASRLGTGGYEQYF.

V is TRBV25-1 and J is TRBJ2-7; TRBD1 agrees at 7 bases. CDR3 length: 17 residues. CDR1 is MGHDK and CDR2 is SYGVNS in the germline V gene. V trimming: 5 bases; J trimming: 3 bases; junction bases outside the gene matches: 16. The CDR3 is CASSNPGDRQGGYEQYF. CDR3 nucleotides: TGTGCCAGCAGTAACCCAGGGGACCGACAGGGCGGCTACGAGCAGTACTTC.

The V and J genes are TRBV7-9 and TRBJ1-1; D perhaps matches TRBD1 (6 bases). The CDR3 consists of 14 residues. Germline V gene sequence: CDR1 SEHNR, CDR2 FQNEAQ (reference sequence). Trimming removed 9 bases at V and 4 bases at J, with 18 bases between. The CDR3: CASSGGPGRTEAFF. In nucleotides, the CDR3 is TGTGCCAGTTCGGGGGGCCCGGGGCGCACTGAAGCTTTCTTT.

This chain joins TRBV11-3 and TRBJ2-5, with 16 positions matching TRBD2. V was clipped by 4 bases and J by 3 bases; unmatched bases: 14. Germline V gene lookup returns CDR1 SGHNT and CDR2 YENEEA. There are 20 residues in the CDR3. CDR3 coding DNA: TGTGCCAGCAGCTCGCGATTCGGGACTAGCGGGAGGGCGTCGGAAGAGACCCAGTACTTC. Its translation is CASSSRFGTSGRASEETQYF.

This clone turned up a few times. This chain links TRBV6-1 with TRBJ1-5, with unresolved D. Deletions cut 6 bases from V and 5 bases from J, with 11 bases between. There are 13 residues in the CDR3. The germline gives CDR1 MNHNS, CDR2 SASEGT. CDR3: CASRREGHQPQHF. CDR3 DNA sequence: TGTGCCAGCAGGAGGGAGGGTCATCAGCCCCAGCATTTT.

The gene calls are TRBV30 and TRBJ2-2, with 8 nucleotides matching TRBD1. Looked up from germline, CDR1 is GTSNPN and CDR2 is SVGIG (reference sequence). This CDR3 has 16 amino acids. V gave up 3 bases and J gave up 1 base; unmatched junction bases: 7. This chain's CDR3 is CAWSAGGVRNTGELFF. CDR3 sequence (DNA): TGTGCCTGGAGCGCAGGGGGCGTTCGGAACACCGGGGAGCTGTTTTTT.

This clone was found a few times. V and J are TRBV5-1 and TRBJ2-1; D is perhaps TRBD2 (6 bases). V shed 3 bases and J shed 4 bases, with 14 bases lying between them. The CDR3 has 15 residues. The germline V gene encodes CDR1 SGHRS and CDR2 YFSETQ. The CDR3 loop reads CASSSRDTGYNEQFF. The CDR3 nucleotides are TGCGCCAGCAGCTCGCGGGATACCGGGTACAATGAGCAGTTCTTC.

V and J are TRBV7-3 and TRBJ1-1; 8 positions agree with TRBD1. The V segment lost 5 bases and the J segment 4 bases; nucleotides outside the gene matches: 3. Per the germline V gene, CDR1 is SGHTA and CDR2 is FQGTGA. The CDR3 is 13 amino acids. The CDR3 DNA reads TGTGCCAGCAGCCTGACAGGGGTCACTGAAGCTTTCTTT. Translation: CASSLTGVTEAFF.

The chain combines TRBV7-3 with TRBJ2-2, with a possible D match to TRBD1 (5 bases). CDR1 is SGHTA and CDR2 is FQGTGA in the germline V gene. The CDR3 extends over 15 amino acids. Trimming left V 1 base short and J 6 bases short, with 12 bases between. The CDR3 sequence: CASSLRLGVAGELFF. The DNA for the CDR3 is TGTGCCAGCAGCTTAAGGTTAGGGGTCGCCGGGGAGCTGTTTTTT. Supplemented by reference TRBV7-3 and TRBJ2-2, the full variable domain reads GAGVSQTPSNKVTEKGKYVELRCDPISGHTALYWYRQSLGQGPEFLIYFQGTGAADDSGLPNDRFFAVRPEGSVSTLKIQRTERGDSAVYLCASSLRLGVAGELFFGEGSRLTVL.

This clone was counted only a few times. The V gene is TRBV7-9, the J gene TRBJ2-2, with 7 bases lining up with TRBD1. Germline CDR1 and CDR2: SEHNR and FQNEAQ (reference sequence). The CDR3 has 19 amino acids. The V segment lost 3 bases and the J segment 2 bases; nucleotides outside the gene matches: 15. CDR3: CASSLGGLWGQTNTGELFF. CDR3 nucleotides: TGTGCCAGCAGCTTGGGTGGTCTTTGGGGACAGACTAACACCGGGGAGCTGTTTTTT.

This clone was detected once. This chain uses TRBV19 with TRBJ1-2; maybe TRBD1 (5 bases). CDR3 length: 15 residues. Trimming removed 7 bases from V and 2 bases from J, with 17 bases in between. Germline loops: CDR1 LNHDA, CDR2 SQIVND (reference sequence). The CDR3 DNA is TGTGCCAGTATCCCTGAGGGGAGGGCCAACTATGGCTACACCTTC. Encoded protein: CASIPEGRANYGYTF.

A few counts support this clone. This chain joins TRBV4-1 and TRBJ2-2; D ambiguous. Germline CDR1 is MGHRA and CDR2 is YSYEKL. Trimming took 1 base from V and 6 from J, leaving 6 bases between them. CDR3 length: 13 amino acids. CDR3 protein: CASSQVASGELFF. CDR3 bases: TGCGCCAGCAGCCAAGTGGCTTCCGGGGAGCTGTTTTTT.

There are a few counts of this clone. The CDR3 here is CASSQGLAGGTSSYNEQFF. CDR3 sequence (DNA): TGTGCCAGCAGCCAAGGACTAGCGGGGGGCACGAGCTCCTACAATGAGCAGTTCTTC. The genes are TRBV5-4 and TRBJ2-1; 14 bases are shared with TRBD2. Trimming removed 4 bases from V and 0 bases from J; junction bases left unmatched: 9. Per germline, CDR1 SGHNT and CDR2 YYREEE (reference sequence). The CDR3 spans 19 residues.

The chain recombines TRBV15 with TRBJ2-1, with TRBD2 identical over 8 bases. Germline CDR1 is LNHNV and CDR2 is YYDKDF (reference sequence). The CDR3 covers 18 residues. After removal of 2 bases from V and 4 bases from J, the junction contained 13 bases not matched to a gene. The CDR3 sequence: CATSRSDLSRGGYNEQFF. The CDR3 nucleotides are TGTGCCACCAGCAGATCCGACCTATCACGGGGGGGATACAATGAGCAGTTCTTC.

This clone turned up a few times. The CDR3 DNA is TGTGCCAGTAGTATAGATTGGGCCCCCTACAATGAGCAGTTCTTC. This gives the protein CASSIDWAPYNEQFF. The J gene is TRBJ2-1, the V gene TRBV19; D is undetermined. The length of the CDR3 is 15 residues. The germline V gene encodes CDR1 LNHDA and CDR2 SQIVND (reference sequence). V lost 0 bases to trimming and J lost 2 bases, with 8 bases between them.

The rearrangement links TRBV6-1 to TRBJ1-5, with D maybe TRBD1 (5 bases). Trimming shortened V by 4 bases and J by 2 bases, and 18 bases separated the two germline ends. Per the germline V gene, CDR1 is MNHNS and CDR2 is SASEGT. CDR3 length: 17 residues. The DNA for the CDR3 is TGTGCCAGCAGTGTCGGGGGGAGGGGTGTCGGCAATCAGCCCCAGCATTTT. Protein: CASSVGGRGVGNQPQHF.

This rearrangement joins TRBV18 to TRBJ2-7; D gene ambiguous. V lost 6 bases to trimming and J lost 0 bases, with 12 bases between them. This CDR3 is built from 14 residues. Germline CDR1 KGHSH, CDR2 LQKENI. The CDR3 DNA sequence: TGTGCCAGCTCGGGTGGTGGAGCCTCCTACGAGCAGTACTTC. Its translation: CASSGGGASYEQYF.

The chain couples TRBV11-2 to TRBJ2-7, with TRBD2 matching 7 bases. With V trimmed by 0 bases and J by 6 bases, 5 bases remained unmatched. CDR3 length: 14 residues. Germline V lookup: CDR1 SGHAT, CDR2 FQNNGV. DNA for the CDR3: TGTGCCAGCAGCTTAGACAGGGAGGGTAGCGAGCAGTACTTC. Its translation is CASSLDREGSEQYF.